Presented here are 16 T cell receptor beta chains from one specimen sequenced in a study of blood T cell repertoires in COVID-19. TCRdb's table, derived via immunoSEQ multiplex PCR, lists solely in-frame clones and lacks some. Of about 130,000 clones listed, roughly three quarters are singletons. What was sequenced was peripheral blood. The receptors come from a woman aged 70 to 79 with acute or convalescent COVID-19.

This chain links TRBV24-1 with TRBJ2-1; TRBD1 matches 10 bases. V lost 3 bases to trimming and J lost 6 bases; unmatched junction nucleotides: 4. Looked up from germline, CDR1 is KGHDR and CDR2 is SFDVKD. The length of the CDR3 is 15 residues. CDR3 amino acids: CATSDRRQGANEQFF. The DNA of the CDR3 is TGTGCCACCAGTGATCGGCGACAGGGGGCCAATGAGCAGTTCTTC.

The genes are TRBV6-5 and TRBJ1-4; 9 nucleotides line up with TRBD1. The CDR3 extends over 13 amino acids. J was trimmed by 4 bases and V by 6 bases; bases with no gene match: 0. Germline V gives CDR1 MNHEY, CDR2 SVGAGI. The CDR3 here is CASRGQGNEKLFF. CDR3 sequence (DNA): TGTGCCAGCAGGGGACAGGGTAATGAAAAACTGTTTTTT.

This clone was recorded many times. The chain is built from TRBV13 and TRBJ2-3, with D maybe TRBD2 (5 bases). Looked up from germline, CDR1 is PRHDT and CDR2 is FYEKMQ (reference sequence). The CDR3 loop spans 17 amino acids. V was clipped by 4 bases and J by 5 bases, with 22 bases between them. The CDR3 nucleotides are TGTGCCAGCAGCTCCACGACGGACTCGAGCATTCAAGATACGCAGTATTTT. Residues: CASSSTTDSSIQDTQYF.

The rearrangement joins TRBV19 to TRBJ1-2; maybe TRBD1 (6 bases). The CDR3 spans 15 residues. V lost 5 bases and J lost 5, with 18 bases in between. CDR1 LNHDA and CDR2 SQIVND come from the germline V gene (reference sequence). CDR3 in amino acids: CASSVVTSTGYGYTF. CDR3 bases: TGTGCCAGTAGTGTCGTGACCAGCACAGGGTATGGCTACACCTTC.

This clone was seen only a few times. The chain uses TRBV30 and TRBJ2-7; D possibly corresponds to TRBD1 (5 bases). Germline V gene data show CDR1 as GTSNPN and CDR2 as SVGIG (reference sequence). Trimming removed 8 bases from V and 2 bases from J, with 16 bases in between. This CDR3 is built from 13 residues. Written as DNA, the CDR3 is TGTGCCGCAGACCCGCAGGGAACCTACGAGCAGTACTTC. Its protein product is CAADPQGTYEQYF.

At least ten counts were recorded for this clone. V is TRBV5-6 and J is TRBJ2-1, with 8 nucleotides matching TRBD2. Germline V CDR1 and CDR2: SGHDT, YYEEEE. After removal of 2 bases from V and 4 bases from J, the junction contained 11 bases not matched to a gene. CDR3 length equals 17 residues. CDR3 in amino acids: CASSFWRGSGDYNEQFF. The CDR3 DNA reads TGTGCCAGCAGCTTTTGGCGCGGTAGCGGGGATTACAATGAGCAGTTCTTC. The full variable domain, rest sourced from reference TRBV5-6 and TRBJ2-1, is DAGVTQSPTHLIKTRGQQVTLRCSPKSGHDTVSWYQQALGQGPQFIFQYYEEEERQRGNFPDRFSGHQFPNYSSELNVNALLLGDSALYLCASSFWRGSGDYNEQFFGPGTRLTVL.

This clone has only a few counts. At one end the junction does not follow the germline gene, possibly because of a read error. This chain uses TRBV5-5 with TRBJ2-5; D may be TRBD1 (5 bases). This CDR3 is 15 amino acids long. CDR1 and CDR2 from the germline V gene are SGHKS and YYEKEE (reference sequence). Here the CDR3 reads CASSLALDSVESQYF. CDR3 bases: TGTGCCAGCAGCTTGGCCTTAGACAGCGTAGAGAGCCAGTACTTC.

The V and J genes are TRBV7-2 and TRBJ2-2, with TRBD1 matching 9 bases. The J segment lost 4 bases and the V segment lost 0 bases, leaving 6 bases of the junction unmatched. Germline assignment: CDR1 SGHTA and CDR2 FQGNSA. The CDR3 loop spans 17 amino acids. For the CDR3, the DNA is TGTGCCAGCAGCTTAGCGAGAGGACAGGGGAGCACCGGGGAGCTGTTTTTT. Encoded protein: CASSLARGQGSTGELFF.

This clone was counted once. This chain links TRBV18 with TRBJ2-6; D may be TRBD1 (6 bases). The germline V gene encodes CDR1 KGHSH and CDR2 LQKENI. V was trimmed by 3 bases and J by 3 bases, leaving 15 bases between them. The CDR3 spans 17 residues. CDR3 amino acids: CASSPTDTGIGANVLTF. CDR3 nucleotide sequence: TGTGCCAGCTCACCTACTGATACAGGGATTGGGGCCAACGTCCTGACTTTC.

The CDR3 nucleotides read TGCAGCGTGGGGGATCGCGGGGGTACACCGACCTACAATGAGCAGTTCTTC. Protein: CSVGDRGGTPTYNEQFF. The chain has TRBV29-1 and TRBJ2-1, with 7 bases matching TRBD2. Germline V gene sequence: CDR1 SQVTM, CDR2 ANQGSEA. The junction had 16 bases not matched to a gene; V was cut back by 6 bases and J by 2 bases. The CDR3 length is 17 residues.

This clone occurred many times. V gene TRBV7-9 combines with J gene TRBJ1-2, with 8 bases identical to TRBD1. CDR3 size: 14 residues. From germline, CDR1 is SEHNR and CDR2 FQNEAQ (reference sequence). Trimming took 4 bases from V and 8 from J; bases not matched to a gene: 9. CDR3 coding DNA: TGTGCCAGCAGCTCCACCGGGACAGGTGCAGGCTACACCTTC. This gives the protein CASSSTGTGAGYTF.

J is TRBJ2-3 and V is TRBV4-2; 11 positions agree with TRBD1. The CDR3 is 17 amino acids. V lost 4 bases to trimming and J lost 0 bases; unmatched junction nucleotides: 6. Per the germline V gene, CDR1 is LGHNA and CDR2 is YNFKEQ. In DNA, the CDR3 is TGTGCCAGCAGCCTTGGGACAGGGGGTTCTAGCACAGATACGCAGTATTTT. This encodes CASSLGTGGSSTDTQYF.

This chain uses TRBV27 with TRBJ1-5; D remains ambiguous. Germline CDR1 is MNHEY and CDR2 is SMNVEV (reference sequence). Trimming stripped 10 bases from V and 0 bases from J, with 16 bases between. The CDR3 is 15 residues long. CDR3 DNA: TGTGCCACCGCCTTGGAGCCCTATAGCAATCAGCCCCAGCATTTT. This sequence encodes CATALEPYSNQPQHF.

As regards this clone: Other DNA sequences from this sample encode an identical CDR3 as well. The rearrangement links TRBV12-3 or TRBV12-4 to TRBJ1-2, with a possible D match to TRBD1 (5 bases). V lost 5 bases and J lost 4, with 11 bases in between. The CDR3 has 13 residues. The CDR3 sequence is CASSGRRGYGYTF. As DNA, the CDR3 is TGTGCCAGCAGTGGGCGGAGGGGCTATGGCTACACCTTC.

V is TRBV29-1 and J is TRBJ2-2; TRBD2 matches 15 bases. The CDR3 contains 16 residues. V lost 7 bases and J lost 4; bases outside the gene matches: 7. The germline V gene has CDR1 SQVTM and CDR2 ANQGSEA. CDR3 residues: CSARTSGGASTGELFF. Here the CDR3 DNA reads TGCAGCGCCAGGACTAGCGGGGGGGCAAGCACCGGGGAGCTGTTTTTT.

V and J are TRBV2 and TRBJ1-6; the D is unclear. This CDR3 comprises 14 residues. Trimming took off 8 bases at V and 6 bases at J, with 14 bases between the two ends. Per the germline V gene, CDR1 is SNHLY and CDR2 is FYNNEI. The CDR3 reads CASSFAMSNSPLHF. DNA for the CDR3: TGTGCCAGCTCCTTCGCGATGTCTAATTCACCCCTCCACTTT.